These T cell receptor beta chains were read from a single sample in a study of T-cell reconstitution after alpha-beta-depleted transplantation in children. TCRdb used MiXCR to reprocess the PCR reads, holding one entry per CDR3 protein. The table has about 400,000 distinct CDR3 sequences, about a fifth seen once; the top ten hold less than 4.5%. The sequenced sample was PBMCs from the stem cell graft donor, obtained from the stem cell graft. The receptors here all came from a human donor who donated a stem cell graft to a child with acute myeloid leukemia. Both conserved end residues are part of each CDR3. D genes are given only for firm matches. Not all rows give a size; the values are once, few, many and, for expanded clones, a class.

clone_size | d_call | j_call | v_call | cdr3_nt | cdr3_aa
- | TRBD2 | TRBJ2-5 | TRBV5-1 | TGCGCCAGCACCGGTCGTACTAGCGGACCACAAGAGACCCAGTACTTC | CASTGRTSGPQETQYF
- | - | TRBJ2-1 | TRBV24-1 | TGTGCCACCAGTGATCTGGGCCCCGAGCAGTTCTTC | CATSDLGPEQFF
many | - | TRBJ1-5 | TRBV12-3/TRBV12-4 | TGTGCCAGCAGTTCTAATAGCAATCAGCCCCAGCATTTT | CASSSNSNQPQHF
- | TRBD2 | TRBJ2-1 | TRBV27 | TGTGCCAGCAGTTTAGCGGGAGGGCCGTTTGAGCAGTTCTTC | CASSLAGGPFEQFF
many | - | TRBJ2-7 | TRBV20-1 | TGCAGTGCTAGCGATAATGCGGGGCTCGAGCAGTACTTC | CSASDNAGLEQYF
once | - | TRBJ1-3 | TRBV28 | TGTGCCAGCAGTTTATGGGGCTCTGGAAACACCATATATTTT | CASSLWGSGNTIYF
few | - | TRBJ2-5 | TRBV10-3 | TGTGCCATCCGAGTCACTATAGGAGGCCGGGAGACCCAGTACTTC | CAIRVTIGGRETQYF
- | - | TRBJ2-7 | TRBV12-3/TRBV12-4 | TGTGCCAGCAGTCGGGGGACCGAGAGCTCCTACGAGCAGTACTTC | CASSRGTESSYEQYF
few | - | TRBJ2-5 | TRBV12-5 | TGTGCTAGTGGTTGGCGGGACGGGCAGCACCAAGAGACCCAGTACTTC | CASGWRDGQHQETQYF
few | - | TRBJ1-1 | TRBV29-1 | TGCAGCGTTGAAACGCGGATGAACACTGAAGCTTTCTTT | CSVETRMNTEAFF
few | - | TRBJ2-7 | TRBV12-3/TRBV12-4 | TGTGCCAGCAGACACGACAGCTCCTACGAGCAGTACTTC | CASRHDSSYEQYF
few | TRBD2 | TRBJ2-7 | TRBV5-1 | TGCGCCAGCAGCCCTAGCGGGACAGCTTACGAGCAGTACTTC | CASSPSGTAYEQYF
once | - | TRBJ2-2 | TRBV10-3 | TGTGCCAACGGACTTAACACCGGGGAGCTGTTTTTT | CANGLNTGELFF
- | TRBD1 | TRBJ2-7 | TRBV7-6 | TGTGCCAGCAGCAAAACTCCGGGACAGTACTCCTACGAGCAGTACTTC | CASSKTPGQYSYEQYF
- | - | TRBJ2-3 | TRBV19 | TGTGCCAGTAGTATAGATAGTAGGGATACGCAGTATTTT | CASSIDSRDTQYF
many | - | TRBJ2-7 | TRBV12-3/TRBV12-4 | TGTGCCAGCACCCTCTCCCGTTACGAGCAGTACTTC | CASTLSRYEQYF
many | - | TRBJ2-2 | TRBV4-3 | TGCGCCAGCAGCCAAACCACCATCCAGATAAACACCGGGGAGCTGTTTTTT | CASSQTTIQINTGELFF
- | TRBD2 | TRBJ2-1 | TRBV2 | TGTGCCAGCAGTGAAGGGGGACTAGCGGGAGCAGCTAATGAGCAGTTCTTC | CASSEGGLAGAANEQFF
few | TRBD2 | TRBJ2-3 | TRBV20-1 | TGCAGTGCGGGGACTAGCGGGAGAGGCACAGATACGCAGTATTTT | CSAGTSGRGTDTQYF
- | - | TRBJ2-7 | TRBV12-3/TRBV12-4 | TGTGCCAGCAGTTTTCGGGACTCCCATGCTTACGAGCAGTACTTC | CASSFRDSHAYEQYF
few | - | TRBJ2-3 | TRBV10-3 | TGTGCCATCAGTGAGTCAAGGGTCGGAGGCACAGATACGCAGTATTTT | CAISESRVGGTDTQYF
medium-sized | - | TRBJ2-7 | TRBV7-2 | TGTGCCAGCAGCTTAGGCAGGGTGGTGGAGCAGTACTTC | CASSLGRVVEQYF
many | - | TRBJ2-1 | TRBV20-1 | TGCAGTGCTAGTGCGGGAAGGATTAACAATGAGCAGTTCTTC | CSASAGRINNEQFF
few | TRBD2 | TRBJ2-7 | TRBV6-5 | TGTGCCAGCAGTTACTCGCGGGAGACCCACGAGCAGTACTTC | CASSYSRETHEQYF
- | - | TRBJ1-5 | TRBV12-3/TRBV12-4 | TGTGCCAGCAGTTTAGACGGAGGGAATCAGCCCCAGCATTTT | CASSLDGGNQPQHF